These 19 T cell receptor beta chains came from one sample sequenced in a study of cytomegalovirus exposure and HLA in healthy donors. Both 60 Vbeta primers and 13 Jbeta primers went into the PCR. Assay: immunoSEQ multiplex PCR; the TCRdb copy retains only in-frame clones and omits some. Counted here are about 190,000 clones, 70% to 80% occurring once; the ten biggest clones make up approximately 2%. Material for sequencing was PBMCs. The receptors derive from a woman aged 25 to 39 in good health and CMV-seropositive.

This chain links TRBV5-1 with TRBJ2-1; 13 bases are a match to TRBD2. From germline, CDR1 is SGHRS and CDR2 YFSETQ. After removal of 1 base from V and 6 bases from J, the junction contained 4 bases not matched to a gene. The CDR3 runs to 16 residues. The CDR3 bases are TGCGCCAGCAGCTTGACGTGGACTAGCGGGAGCAATGAGCAGTTCTTC. As protein: CASSLTWTSGSNEQFF.

This clone appeared once. The chain is built from TRBV5-4 and TRBJ2-7; tentative D call: TRBD2 (6 bases). V was pared by 5 bases and J by 5 bases, with 17 bases between. Germline V gene data show CDR1 as SGHNT and CDR2 as YYREEE (reference sequence). CDR3 length equals 14 residues. The chain's CDR3 is CASRRAPGDDEQYF. The CDR3 region has the DNA TGTGCCAGCAGGCGGGCCCCGGGGGACGACGAGCAGTACTTC.

This CDR3 is CASSQRYRAPGYKGYTF. The CDR3 nucleotides read TGCGCCAGCAGCCAGCGGTACAGGGCCCCGGGGTATAAGGGCTACACCTTC. The rearrangement links TRBV4-3 to TRBJ1-2, with a tentative D call TRBD1 (6 bases). This CDR3 is 17 amino acids long. V lost 3 bases and J 8 bases, leaving 25 bases between the germline ends. Germline CDR1 and CDR2: LGHNA and YSLEER.

CDR3 DNA: TGCAGCGTTGAAGATCTGGATAGCCACAAGTACTTC. Amino acids: CSVEDLDSHKYF. The chain has TRBV29-1 and TRBJ2-7; the D is unclear. This CDR3 is 12 amino acids long. Per germline, CDR1 SQVTM and CDR2 ANQGSEA. V was shortened by 0 bases and J by 11 bases, with 14 bases between the two germline ends.

CDR3 protein: CASRSNNSPLHF. The CDR3 DNA sequence: TGTGCCAGCAGGTCTAATAATTCACCCCTCCACTTT. The chain combines TRBV2 with TRBJ1-6, with D unclear. With 6 bases removed from V and 5 bases from J, the gap between germline ends came to 5 bases. In germline, CDR1 is SNHLY, CDR2 FYNNEI. The CDR3 runs to 12 residues. Supplemented by reference TRBV2 and TRBJ1-6, the full variable domain reads EPEVTQTPSHQVTQMGQEVILRCVPISNHLYFYWYRQILGQKVEFLVSFYNNEISEKSEIFDDQFSVERPDGSNFTLKIRSTKLEDSAMYFCASRSNNSPLHFGNGTRLTVT.

The chain recombines TRBV5-1 with TRBJ2-6; D is undetermined. Trimming removed 2 bases from V and 1 base from J, with 7 bases in between. There are 15 residues in the CDR3. Germline CDR1 reads SGHRS; CDR2 reads YFSETQ. The CDR3 reads CASSFSRSGANVLTF. The CDR3 bases are TGCGCCAGCAGCTTTTCTAGGTCTGGGGCCAACGTCCTGACTTTC.

V is TRBV14 and J is TRBJ2-4; D remains unclear. Germline CDR1 is SGHDN and CDR2 is FVKESK. There are 14 residues in the CDR3. V was pared by 3 bases and J by 4 bases, with 10 bases between. The CDR3 reads CASSHGALKNIQYF. The CDR3 DNA sequence: TGTGCCAGCAGCCACGGAGCTTTAAAAAACATTCAGTACTTC.

The V and J genes are TRBV18 and TRBJ1-5, with TRBD1 matching 7 bases. CDR1 is KGHSH and CDR2 is LQKENI in the germline V gene. The length of the CDR3 is 17 residues. The V segment lost 1 base and the J segment 4 bases; nucleotides outside the gene matches: 10. Here the CDR3 DNA reads TGTGCCAGCTCACCACGGGGTCCGGGACAGCTTAATCAGCCCCAGCATTTT. This encodes CASSPRGPGQLNQPQHF. Full variable domain (remainder filled in from reference TRBV18 and TRBJ1-5): NAGVMQNPRHLVRRRGQEARLRCSPMKGHSHVYWYRQLPEEGLKFMVYLQKENIIDESGMPKERFSAEFPKEGPSILRIQQVVRGDSAAYFCASSPRGPGQLNQPQHFGDGTRLSIL.

This clone was counted a few times. Different DNA sequences within this sample yield the same CDR3. The CDR3 loop is CASSVGGWTEAFF. Here the CDR3 DNA reads TGTGCCAGCAGCGTGGGGGGATGGACTGAAGCTTTCTTT. The V and J genes are TRBV2 and TRBJ1-1; a possible D gene is TRBD1 (5 bases). Germline V gene data show CDR1 as SNHLY and CDR2 as FYNNEI. The V gene lost 6 bases and the J gene lost 5 bases, with 13 bases spanning the gap. This CDR3 region has 13 residues.

The chain recombines TRBV29-1 with TRBJ1-2; TRBD1 might be the D (6 bases). The V gene lost 7 bases and the J gene lost 0 bases, with 15 bases spanning the gap. The CDR3 contains 14 residues. CDR1 is SQVTM, CDR2 ANQGSEA, per germline. Written as DNA, the CDR3 is TGCAGCGCTGCGGACAGCCGCACTAACTATGGCTACACCTTC. This translates into CSAADSRTNYGYTF. The complete variable domain, with remaining parts taken from reference TRBV29-1 and TRBJ1-2, reads SAVISQKPSRDICQRGTSLTIQCQVDSQVTMMFWYRQQPGQSLTLIATANQGSEATYESGFVIDKFPISRPNLTFSTLTVSNMSPEDSSIYLCSAADSRTNYGYTFGSGTRLTVV.

The CDR3 DNA follows: TGTGCCAGCAGCACTGGACTCGCGCCCTACGAGCAGTACTTC. Translating it yields CASSTGLAPYEQYF. The chain combines TRBV7-3 with TRBJ2-7; possibly TRBD2 for D (5 bases). This CDR3 comprises 14 residues. V dropped 5 bases and J dropped 2 bases, with 13 bases sitting between them. Germline CDR1 and CDR2: SGHTA and FQGTGA. Based on the CDR3 plus reference TRBV7-3 and TRBJ2-7, the full variable domain is GAGVSQTPSNKVTEKGKYVELRCDPISGHTALYWYRQSLGQGPEFLIYFQGTGAADDSGLPNDRFFAVRPEGSVSTLKIQRTERGDSAVYLCASSTGLAPYEQYFGPGTRLTVT.

V is TRBV6-1 and J is TRBJ1-5; 9 nucleotides line up with TRBD1. The CDR3 totals 15 residues. V was clipped by 7 bases and J by 3 bases; unmatched bases: 7. Germline values: CDR1 MNHNS, CDR2 SASEGT. The CDR3 loop is CASILQGATNQPQHF. In nucleotides, the CDR3 is TGTGCCAGCATCCTACAGGGGGCAACCAATCAGCCCCAGCATTTT.

The CDR3 is CASSQGTDYSYEQYF. CDR3 coding DNA: TGCGCCAGCAGCCAAGGGACAGACTACTCCTACGAGCAGTACTTC. The chain employs TRBV4-3 and TRBJ2-7, with a weak D call TRBD1 (6 bases). The length of the CDR3 is 15 residues. Trimming took off 1 base at V and 0 bases at J, with 10 bases between the two ends. Germline V gene sequence: CDR1 LGHNA, CDR2 YSLEER.

The J gene is TRBJ1-1, the V gene TRBV9, with D possibly being TRBD1 (5 bases). The germline CDR1 and CDR2 sequences are SGDLS and YYNGEE. V shed 0 bases and J shed 10 bases, with 13 bases lying between them. This CDR3 comprises 13 residues. The CDR3 reads CASSVEEGTLAFF. In nucleotides, the CDR3 is TGTGCCAGCAGCGTAGAGGAGGGGACGCTAGCTTTCTTT.

Only one count was recorded for this clone. The chain couples TRBV5-3 to TRBJ1-3; 11 nucleotides align to TRBD1. TRBV5-3 is filed as an ORF, its function uncertain. V lost 3 bases to trimming and J lost 4 bases; unmatched junction nucleotides: 3. The CDR3 spans 15 residues. In DNA form, the CDR3 reads TGTGCCAGAAGCTCGGGACAGGGGGAAGGAAACACCATATATTTT. This codes for CARSSGQGEGNTIYF.

The chain recombines TRBV7-7 with TRBJ2-5; D perhaps matches TRBD2 (5 bases). The V end lost 1 base, the J end lost 5 bases, and 14 bases lay between the germline ends. CDR3 length equals 15 residues. Per germline, CDR1 SSHAT and CDR2 FNYEAQ (reference sequence). This chain's CDR3 is CASSLGPSQVETQYF. The CDR3 DNA follows: TGTGCCAGCAGCTTAGGACCTAGCCAGGTGGAGACCCAGTACTTC.

The rearrangement joins TRBV30 to TRBJ1-5; D is perhaps TRBD1 (5 bases). Germline values: CDR1 GTSNPN, CDR2 SVGIG (reference sequence). V was cut by 0 bases and J by 7 bases, with 16 bases left in between. This CDR3 has 15 residues. This chain's CDR3 is CAWSVGQGLGQPQHF. The CDR3 region has the DNA TGTGCCTGGAGTGTAGGGCAGGGACTAGGGCAGCCCCAGCATTTT.

The J gene is TRBJ2-5, the V gene TRBV7-3; 9 positions match TRBD1. CDR1 is SGHTA, CDR2 FQGTGA, per germline. V shed 5 bases, J shed 5 bases, and the junction held 9 bases outside the gene matches. This CDR3 is built from 15 residues. The CDR3 sequence is CASSQSTGGWETQYF. CDR3 in DNA: TGTGCCAGCAGCCAATCTACAGGGGGCTGGGAGACCCAGTACTTC.

The rearrangement uses TRBV15 and TRBJ1-2; D unresolved. CDR1 and CDR2 (germline): LNHNV, YYDKDF (reference sequence). V was clipped by 0 bases and J by 7 bases, with 12 bases between them. The CDR3 contains 14 residues. The CDR3, as DNA: TGTGCCACCAGCAGAGATCGCCAGGAGGCTGGCTACACCTTC. Translated: CATSRDRQEAGYTF.